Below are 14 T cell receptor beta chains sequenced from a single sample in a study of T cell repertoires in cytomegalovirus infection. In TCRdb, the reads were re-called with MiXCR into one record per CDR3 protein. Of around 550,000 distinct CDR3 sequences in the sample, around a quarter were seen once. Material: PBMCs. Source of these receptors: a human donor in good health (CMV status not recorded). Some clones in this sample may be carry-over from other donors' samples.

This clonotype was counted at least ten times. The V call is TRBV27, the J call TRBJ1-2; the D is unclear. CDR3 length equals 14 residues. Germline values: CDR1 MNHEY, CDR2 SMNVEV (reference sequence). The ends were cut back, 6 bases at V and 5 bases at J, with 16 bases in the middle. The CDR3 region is CASRAQPPLYGYTF. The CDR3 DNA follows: TGTGCCAGCAGAGCGCAACCGCCTCTTTATGGCTACACCTTC.

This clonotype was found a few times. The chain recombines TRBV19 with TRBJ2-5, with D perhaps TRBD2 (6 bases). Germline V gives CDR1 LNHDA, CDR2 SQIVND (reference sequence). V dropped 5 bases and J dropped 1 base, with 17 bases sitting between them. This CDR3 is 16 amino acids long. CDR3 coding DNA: TGTGCCAGTAGTGACGGGAGTACTCAACCCCAAGAGACCCAGTACTTC. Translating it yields CASSDGSTQPQETQYF.

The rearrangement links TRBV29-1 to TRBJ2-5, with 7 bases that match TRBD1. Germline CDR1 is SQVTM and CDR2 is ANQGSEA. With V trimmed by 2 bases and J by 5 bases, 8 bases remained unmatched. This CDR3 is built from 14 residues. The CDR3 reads CSVEKRQGGETQYF. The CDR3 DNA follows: TGCAGCGTTGAAAAACGACAGGGTGGGGAGACCCAGTACTTC.

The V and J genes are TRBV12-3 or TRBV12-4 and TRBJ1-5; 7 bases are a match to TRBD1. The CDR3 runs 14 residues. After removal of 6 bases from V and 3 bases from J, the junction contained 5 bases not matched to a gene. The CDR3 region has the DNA TGTGCCAGCAGCGGAGGACAGGTCAATCAGCCCCAGCATTTT. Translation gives CASSGGQVNQPQHF.

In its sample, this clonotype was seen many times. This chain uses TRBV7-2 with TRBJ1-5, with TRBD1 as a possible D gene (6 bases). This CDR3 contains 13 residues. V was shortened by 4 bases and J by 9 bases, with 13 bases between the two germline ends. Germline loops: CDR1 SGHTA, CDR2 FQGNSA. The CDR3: CASSSSTGLPQHF. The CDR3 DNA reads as TGTGCCAGCAGCTCATCAACAGGGCTGCCCCAGCATTTT.

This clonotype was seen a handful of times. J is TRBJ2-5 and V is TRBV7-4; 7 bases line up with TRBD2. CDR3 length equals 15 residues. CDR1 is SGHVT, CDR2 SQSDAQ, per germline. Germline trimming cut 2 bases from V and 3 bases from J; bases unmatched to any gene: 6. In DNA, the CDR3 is TGTGCCAGCAGCTTATATCCTAGCGGAAAAGAGACCCAGTACTTC. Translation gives CASSLYPSGKETQYF.

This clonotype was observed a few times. CDR3: CASSHRTSYNEQFF. DNA for the CDR3: TGTGCCAGCAGCCACCGGACTAGCTACAATGAGCAGTTCTTC. V is TRBV11-2 and J is TRBJ2-1; 7 bases map to TRBD2. This CDR3 contains 14 residues. Germline values: CDR1 SGHAT, CDR2 FQNNGV. The trim removed 5 bases at V and 3 bases at J, leaving 4 bases unmatched.

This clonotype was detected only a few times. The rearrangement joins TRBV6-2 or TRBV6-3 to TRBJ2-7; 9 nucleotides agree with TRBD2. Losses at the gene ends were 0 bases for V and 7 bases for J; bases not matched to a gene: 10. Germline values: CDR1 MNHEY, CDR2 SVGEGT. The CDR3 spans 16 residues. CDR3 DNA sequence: TGTGCCAGCAGTTACTCCCAGTTTAGCGGGAGTGGAGAGCAGTACGTC. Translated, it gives CASSYSQFSGSGEQYV.

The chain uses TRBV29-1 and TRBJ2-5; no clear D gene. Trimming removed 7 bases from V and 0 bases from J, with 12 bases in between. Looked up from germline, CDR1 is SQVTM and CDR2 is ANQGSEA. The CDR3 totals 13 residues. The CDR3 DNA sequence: TGCAGCGCGTTCCCACGTTACCAAGAGACCCAGTACTTC. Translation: CSAFPRYQETQYF.

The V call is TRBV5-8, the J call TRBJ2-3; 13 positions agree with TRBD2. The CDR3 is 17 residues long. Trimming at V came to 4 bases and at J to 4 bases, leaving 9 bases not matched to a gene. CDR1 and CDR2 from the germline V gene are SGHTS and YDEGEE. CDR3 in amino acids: CASSPGTLAGGPDTQYF. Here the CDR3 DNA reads TGTGCCAGCAGCCCGGGCACACTAGCGGGAGGGCCAGATACGCAGTATTTT.

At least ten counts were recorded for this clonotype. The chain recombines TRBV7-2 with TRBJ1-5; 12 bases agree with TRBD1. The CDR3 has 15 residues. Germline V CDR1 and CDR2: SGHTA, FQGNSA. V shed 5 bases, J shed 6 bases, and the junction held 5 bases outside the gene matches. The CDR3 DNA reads TGTGCCAGCAGCCGGGGACAGGGGGCTCGTCAGCCCCAGCATTTT. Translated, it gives CASSRGQGARQPQHF.

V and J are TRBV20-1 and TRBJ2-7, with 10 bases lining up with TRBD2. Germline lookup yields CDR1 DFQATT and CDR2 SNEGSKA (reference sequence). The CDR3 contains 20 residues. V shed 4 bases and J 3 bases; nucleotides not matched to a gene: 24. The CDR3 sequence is CSATPPLGSGRAYRDYEQYF. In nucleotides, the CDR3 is TGCAGTGCTACACCCCCGCTGGGAAGCGGGAGGGCTTATAGGGACTACGAGCAGTACTTC.

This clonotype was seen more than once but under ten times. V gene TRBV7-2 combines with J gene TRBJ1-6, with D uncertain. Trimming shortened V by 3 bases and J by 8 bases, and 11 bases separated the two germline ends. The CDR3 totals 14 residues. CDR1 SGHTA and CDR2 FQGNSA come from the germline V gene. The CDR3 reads CASSLDGSYSPLHF. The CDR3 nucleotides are TGTGCCAGCAGCTTGGACGGGAGCTATTCACCCCTCCACTTT. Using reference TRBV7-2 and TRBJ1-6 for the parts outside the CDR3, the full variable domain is GAGVSQSPSNKVTEKGKDVELRCDPISGHTALYWYRQSLGQGLEFLIYFQGNSAPDKSGLPSDRFSAERTGGSVSTLTIQRTQQEDSAVYLCASSLDGSYSPLHFGNGTRLTVT.

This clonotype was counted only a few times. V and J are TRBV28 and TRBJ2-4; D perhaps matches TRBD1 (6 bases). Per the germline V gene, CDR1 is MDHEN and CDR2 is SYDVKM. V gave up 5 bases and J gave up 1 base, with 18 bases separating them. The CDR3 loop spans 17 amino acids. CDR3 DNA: TGTGCCAGCAGTCCCTCCGGCAGGGGAAGTGCCAAAAACATTCAGTACTTC. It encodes CASSPSGRGSAKNIQYF.